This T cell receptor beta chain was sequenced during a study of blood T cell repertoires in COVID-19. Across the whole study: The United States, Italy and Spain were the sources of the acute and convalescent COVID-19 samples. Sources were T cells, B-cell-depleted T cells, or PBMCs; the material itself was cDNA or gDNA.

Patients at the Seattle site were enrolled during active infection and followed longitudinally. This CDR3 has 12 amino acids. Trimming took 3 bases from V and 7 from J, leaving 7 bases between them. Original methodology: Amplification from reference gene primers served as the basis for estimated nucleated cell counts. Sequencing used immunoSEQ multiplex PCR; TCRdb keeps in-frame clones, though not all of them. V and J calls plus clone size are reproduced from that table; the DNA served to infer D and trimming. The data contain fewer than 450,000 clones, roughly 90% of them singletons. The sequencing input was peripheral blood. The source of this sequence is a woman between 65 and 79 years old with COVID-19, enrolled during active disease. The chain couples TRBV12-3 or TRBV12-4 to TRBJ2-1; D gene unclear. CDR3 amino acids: CASSLNTNEQFF. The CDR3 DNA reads TGTGCCAGCAGTTTGAACACAAATGAGCAGTTCTTC.